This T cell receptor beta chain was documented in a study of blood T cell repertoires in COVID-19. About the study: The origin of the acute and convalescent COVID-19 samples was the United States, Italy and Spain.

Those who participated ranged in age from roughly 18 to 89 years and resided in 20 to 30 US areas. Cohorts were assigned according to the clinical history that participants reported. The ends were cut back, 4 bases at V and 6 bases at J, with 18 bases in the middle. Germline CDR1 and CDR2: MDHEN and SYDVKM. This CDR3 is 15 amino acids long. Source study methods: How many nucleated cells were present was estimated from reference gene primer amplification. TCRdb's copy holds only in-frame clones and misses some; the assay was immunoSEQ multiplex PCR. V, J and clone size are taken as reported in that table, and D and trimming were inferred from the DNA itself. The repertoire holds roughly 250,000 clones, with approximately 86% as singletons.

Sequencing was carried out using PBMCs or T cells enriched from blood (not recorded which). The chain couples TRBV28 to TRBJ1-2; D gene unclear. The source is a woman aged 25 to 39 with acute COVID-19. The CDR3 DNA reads TGTGCCAGCAGTTCCCCGGAGGGTCGGTACGATGGCTACACCTTC. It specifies CASSSPEGRYDGYTF.